The present T cell receptor beta chain was sequenced within a study of blood T cell repertoires in COVID-19. The CDR3 spans 16 residues. Germline CDR1 is MNHEY and CDR2 is SVGAGI. The V segment lost 0 bases and the J segment 9 bases; nucleotides outside the gene matches: 6. TCRdb's table, derived via immunoSEQ multiplex PCR, lists solely in-frame clones and lacks some. This sample has 150,000 or so clones, with roughly 86% found just once. The sequencing sample was made of peripheral blood. The chain links TRBV6-5 to TRBJ1-6, with 9 bases fitting TRBD1. The sequence derives from a man aged 60 to 69 with COVID-19, enrolled during active disease. The chain's CDR3 is CASSYSQQGAGSPLHF. In DNA, the CDR3 is TGTGCCAGCAGTTACTCCCAACAGGGGGCAGGTTCACCCCTCCACTTT.